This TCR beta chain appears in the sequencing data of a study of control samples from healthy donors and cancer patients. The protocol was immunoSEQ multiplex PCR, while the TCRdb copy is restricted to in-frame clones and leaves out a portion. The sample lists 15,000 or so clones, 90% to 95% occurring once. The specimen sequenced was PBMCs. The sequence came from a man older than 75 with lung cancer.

Here the CDR3 reads CASSLGAGPEAFF. The DNA of the CDR3 is TGCGCCAGCAGCTTGGGAGCAGGGCCTGAAGCTTTCTTT. The V and J genes are TRBV5-1 and TRBJ1-1; possible D gene TRBD1, 5 bases. The CDR3 totals 13 residues. V dropped 0 bases and J dropped 6 bases, with 9 bases sitting between them. Germline assignment: CDR1 SGHRS and CDR2 YFSETQ.